The TCR beta chain described here comes from a study of T cells in Graves' hyperthyroidism and ophthalmopathy. TCR beta CDR3 regions were amplified from RNA. A first-round RT-PCR of the TCR CDR3 used the HTBI primer set. TCRdb recomputed calls from the multiplex PCR reads with MiXCR, one row per CDR3 protein. The table has approximately 430,000 distinct CDR3 sequences, about a sixth seen once; the top ten hold 13% to 15%. Germline V gene data show CDR1 as LNHDA and CDR2 as SQIVND (reference sequence). Between the trimmed V and J ends, which lost 6 bases and 2 bases, there was a span of 20 bases. The CDR3 is 16 amino acids.

This receptor was taken from a young woman with Graves' hyperthyroidism. The sample comprised blood. The rearrangement uses TRBV19 and TRBJ2-7, with D perhaps matching TRBD1 (6 bases). CDR3 sequence (DNA): TGTGCCAGTAGGAGGGACACAAACTGGACGACCTACGAGCAGTACTTC. This gives the protein CASRRDTNWTTYEQYF.